The 30 T cell receptor beta chains presented below share a single source sample, sequenced in a study of blood T cell repertoires in COVID-19. Only in-frame clones appear in the TCRdb table, and some are missing; sequencing was by immunoSEQ multiplex PCR. The table records about 59,000 clones, around four fifths of them present only once. Sequenced sample: peripheral blood. The receptors here all came from a man older than 75 with acute or convalescent COVID-19.

This sequence joins TRBV5-1 and TRBJ1-2, with TRBD1 matching 8 bases. The CDR3 length is 13 residues. The germline CDR1 and CDR2 sequences are SGHRS and YFSETQ. Germline trimming cut 5 bases from V and 8 bases from J; bases unmatched to any gene: 8. The CDR3 sequence: CASSTGGSGGYTF. The CDR3 DNA is TGCGCCAGCAGTACAGGGGGGAGTGGCGGCTACACCTTC.

The sample holds a few counts of this clone. V gene TRBV6-6 combines with J gene TRBJ2-6, with D perhaps TRBD2 (5 bases). V lost 5 bases, J lost 0 bases, and 14 bases lay in between. This CDR3 contains 17 residues. Germline-derived CDR1 and CDR2 are MNHNY and SVGAGI (reference sequence). This CDR3 is CASSPGIYYSGANVLTF. CDR3 in DNA: TGTGCCAGCAGTCCGGGGATATACTACTCTGGGGCCAACGTCCTGACTTTC.

This chain links TRBV7-2 with TRBJ2-7; D possibly corresponds to TRBD2 (7 bases). V was clipped by 1 base and J by 4 bases, with 14 bases between them. The V gene's germline CDR1 is SGHTA and CDR2 FQGNSA. The CDR3 has 15 amino acids. The CDR3, as DNA: TGTGCCAGCAGCTTAGTGGTCGGGGGGCCGTACGAGCAGTACTTC. Its protein is CASSLVVGGPYEQYF.

Within the sample, this clone is medium-sized. This chain's CDR3 is CASSDWTGGSQPQHF. CDR3 in DNA: TGTGCCAGCAGTGATTGGACAGGGGGCAGTCAGCCCCAGCATTTT. The rearrangement uses TRBV6-1 and TRBJ1-5; 11 bases line up with TRBD1. J was trimmed by 6 bases and V by 3 bases; bases with no gene match: 4. From germline, CDR1 is MNHNS and CDR2 SASEGT. This CDR3 has 15 residues.

This rearrangement joins TRBV5-1 to TRBJ1-4; D gene ambiguous. V was trimmed by 0 bases and J by 6 bases, leaving 12 bases between them. This CDR3 region has 15 residues. Germline-derived CDR1 and CDR2 are SGHRS and YFSETQ. The CDR3 spells CASSLAPGNDEKLFF. The CDR3 DNA follows: TGCGCCAGCAGCTTGGCCCCCGGTAATGATGAAAAACTGTTTTTT.

The chain has TRBV7-2 and TRBJ1-1; no definite D call. Trimming removed 5 bases at V and 4 bases at J, with 11 bases between. Germline-derived CDR1 and CDR2 are SGHTA and FQGNSA. The CDR3 extends over 13 amino acids. This CDR3 is CASSMHQFTEAFF. The DNA of the CDR3 is TGTGCCAGCAGCATGCATCAGTTCACTGAAGCTTTCTTT.

The V gene is TRBV6-5, the J gene TRBJ1-1; D call uncertain. CDR3 size: 14 residues. Trimming left V 4 bases short and J 1 base short, with 10 bases between. Germline CDR1 is MNHEY and CDR2 is SVGAGI. CDR3 region: CASSFGRENTEAFF. For the CDR3, the DNA is TGTGCCAGCAGTTTTGGACGGGAGAACACTGAAGCTTTCTTT.

The CDR3 protein is CASRDPGVPVTEAFF. The CDR3 DNA reads TGTGCCAGCAGGGACCCAGGGGTCCCGGTCACTGAAGCTTTCTTT. The gene calls are TRBV6-5 and TRBJ1-1, with D tentatively TRBD1 (6 bases). Trimming removed 6 bases at V and 4 bases at J, with 18 bases between. CDR3 length: 15 residues. Germline V gives CDR1 MNHEY, CDR2 SVGAGI.

This clone was seen more than once but under ten times. V and J are TRBV12-3 or TRBV12-4 and TRBJ1-6, with D possibly matching TRBD1 (6 bases). This CDR3 is 12 amino acids long. V gave up 6 bases and J gave up 7 bases, with 7 bases separating them. CDR3 in DNA: TGTGCCAGCAGCCAGGGGAATTCACCCCTCCACTTT. Translated, it gives CASSQGNSPLHF.

The J gene is TRBJ1-4, the V gene TRBV2; no clear D. The CDR3 length is 15 residues. V shed 7 bases and J shed 8 bases, with 20 bases lying between them. Per the germline V gene, CDR1 is SNHLY and CDR2 is FYNNEI. The CDR3 coding sequence is TGTGCCAGCACTGGATTAAACCTCCGAGGGGAAAAACTGTTTTTT. It encodes CASTGLNLRGEKLFF.

This chain uses TRBV27 with TRBJ1-6; D gene unclear. Germline V CDR1 and CDR2: MNHEY, SMNVEV (reference sequence). CDR3 length: 12 residues. Trimming left V 5 bases short and J 8 bases short, with 7 bases between. CDR3 in amino acids: CASSLRDSPLHF. The CDR3 region has the DNA TGTGCCAGCAGTCTAAGAGATTCACCCCTCCACTTT.

This chain uses TRBV10-3 with TRBJ1-1, with 8 bases that match TRBD1. CDR1 and CDR2 from the germline V gene are ENHRY and SYGVKD. The CDR3 contains 14 residues. J gave up 4 bases and V 4 bases, and 5 bases lay outside the gene matches. The CDR3 protein is CAISANRGATEAFF. In DNA form, the CDR3 reads TGTGCCATCAGTGCTAACAGGGGGGCCACTGAAGCTTTCTTT.

The V and J genes are TRBV24-1 and TRBJ2-3; D not certain. With 2 bases removed from V and 2 bases from J, the gap between germline ends came to 4 bases. The CDR3 has 13 residues. Germline CDR1 reads KGHDR; CDR2 reads SFDVKD. The CDR3 reads CATSDYYTDTQYF. The CDR3 region has the DNA TGTGCCACCAGTGATTACTACACAGATACGCAGTATTTT.

The rearrangement joins TRBV10-3 to TRBJ2-2, with D hard to call. Germline-derived CDR1 and CDR2 are ENHRY and SYGVKD. With 0 bases removed from V and 1 base from J, the gap between germline ends came to 3 bases. The CDR3 extends over 14 amino acids. CDR3 sequence reads: CAISESQNTGELFF. As DNA, the CDR3 is TGTGCCATCAGTGAGTCCCAGAACACCGGGGAGCTGTTTTTT.

This clone has a count of ten or more. The gene calls are TRBV19 and TRBJ1-5; TRBD1 matches at 9 bases. Germline trimming cut 7 bases from V and 9 bases from J; bases unmatched to any gene: 13. The CDR3 contains 15 residues. Germline assignment: CDR1 LNHDA and CDR2 SQIVND (reference sequence). The CDR3 DNA reads TGTGCCAGTACTAATTCAGGACAGGGGTTTAGGCCCCAGCATTTT. It is translated as CASTNSGQGFRPQHF.

V gene TRBV12-5 combines with J gene TRBJ2-2, with TRBD2 matching over 13 bases. The CDR3 contains 15 residues. The V gene's germline CDR1 is LGHNT and CDR2 FRNRAP. V was pared by 6 bases and J by 5 bases, with 3 bases of the junction left unmatched. The CDR3 loop reads CASGTGLAGTGELFF. The CDR3 region has the DNA TGTGCTAGTGGGACGGGACTAGCGGGAACCGGGGAGCTGTTTTTT.

For this clone: Other DNA sequences in the same sample also yield this CDR3. The chain has TRBV9 and TRBJ2-1; 14 bases agree with TRBD2. Losses at the gene ends were 0 bases for V and 9 bases for J; bases not matched to a gene: 2. Germline assignment: CDR1 SGDLS and CDR2 YYNGEE. The CDR3 is 15 residues long. CDR3 DNA: TGTGCCAGCAGCGTAGAAGGACTAGCGGGAGGTGAGCAGTTCTTC. This gives the protein CASSVEGLAGGEQFF.

The J gene is TRBJ2-5, the V gene TRBV3-1 (or the pseudogene TRBV3-2), with TRBD1 matching over 8 bases. Per germline, CDR1 LGHDT and CDR2 YNNKEL (reference sequence). The CDR3 totals 16 residues. V shed 1 base, J shed 7 bases, and the junction held 11 bases outside the gene matches. CDR3 residues: CASSQGDRPYPRTQYF. DNA of the CDR3: TGTGCCAGCAGCCAAGGGGACAGGCCCTACCCAAGGACCCAGTACTTC.

CDR3 nucleotides: TGTGCCAGTAGTACGCAGGGCCTCCAGACGTACACTGAAGCTTTCTTT. Translation gives CASSTQGLQTYTEAFF. The chain joins TRBV19 to TRBJ1-1; D possibly corresponds to TRBD1 (5 bases). Germline V lookup: CDR1 LNHDA, CDR2 SQIVND (reference sequence). The CDR3 consists of 16 residues. Trimming took 4 bases from V and 3 from J, leaving 18 bases between them.

The rearrangement links TRBV11-3 to TRBJ2-7; 7 nucleotides agree with TRBD1. The CDR3 is made up of 14 amino acids. CDR1 is SGHNT and CDR2 is YENEEA in the germline V gene. The V gene end was trimmed by 0 bases and the J gene end by 3 bases; junction bases not matched to a gene: 2. CDR3 loop: CASSLDGTDYEQYF. The CDR3 bases are TGTGCCAGCAGCTTAGATGGGACAGACTACGAGCAGTACTTC.

In this sample, this clone turned up a few times. This sequence joins TRBV4-2 and TRBJ2-4, with D possibly being TRBD2 (5 bases). Trimming cost V 0 bases and J 5 bases, with 11 bases left between them. CDR3 length equals 15 residues. From germline, CDR1 is LGHNA and CDR2 YNFKEQ. The CDR3 DNA is TGTGCCAGCAGCCAAGATCCGGGGATCCAAAACATTCAGTACTTC. It yields the protein CASSQDPGIQNIQYF.

The chain links TRBV6-5 to TRBJ2-3; weak D call: TRBD2 (6 bases). Trimming removed 4 bases at V and 0 bases at J, with 8 bases between. Germline values: CDR1 MNHEY, CDR2 SVGAGI. This CDR3 region has 14 residues. Here the CDR3 reads CASSSGTSTDTQYF. The CDR3 nucleotides are TGTGCCAGCAGTTCAGGGACTAGCACAGATACGCAGTATTTT.

The J gene is TRBJ1-4, the V gene TRBV19, with D perhaps TRBD1 (5 bases). Trimming took 4 bases from V and 0 from J, leaving 9 bases between them. Germline V gene lookup returns CDR1 LNHDA and CDR2 SQIVND (reference sequence). The CDR3 sequence is 15 residues long. CDR3 sequence reads: CASSTPRATNEKLFF. For the CDR3, the DNA is TGTGCCAGTAGTACCCCCAGGGCAACTAATGAAAAACTGTTTTTT.

This clone has only a few counts. The chain uses TRBV25-1 and TRBJ1-3, with D uncertain. This CDR3 has 14 amino acids. The germline V gene has CDR1 MGHDK and CDR2 SYGVNS. Deletions cut 2 bases from V and 2 bases from J, with 7 bases between. The CDR3 region has the DNA TGTGCCAGCAGTGAACGGGGAACTGGAAACACCATATATTTT. Amino acid sequence: CASSERGTGNTIYF. The variable domain in full, completed from reference TRBV25-1 and TRBJ1-3, reads EADIYQTPRYLVIGTGKKITLECSQTMGHDKMYWYQQDPGMELHLIHYSYGVNSTEKGDLSSESTVSRIRTEHFPLTLESARPSHTSQYLCASSERGTGNTIYFGEGSWLTVV.

The chain recombines TRBV25-1 with TRBJ1-1; maybe TRBD1 (5 bases). CDR1 MGHDK and CDR2 SYGVNS come from the germline V gene. Trimming cost V 4 bases and J 4 bases, with 13 bases left between them. CDR3 length: 14 amino acids. The CDR3: CASSASTDSTEAFF. The CDR3, as DNA: TGTGCCAGCAGTGCCTCGACAGATTCCACTGAAGCTTTCTTT.

V gene TRBV6-5 combines with J gene TRBJ1-1; D unresolved. Germline V gives CDR1 MNHEY, CDR2 SVGAGI. Trimming left V 7 bases short and J 1 base short, with 16 bases between. The CDR3 is made up of 15 amino acids. The CDR3 sequence is CASTLTARGNTEAFF. The CDR3 DNA reads as TGTGCCAGCACCCTAACCGCGCGGGGGAACACTGAAGCTTTCTTT.

The chain carries TRBV2 and TRBJ1-5, with 7 bases lining up with TRBD1. V shed 6 bases, J shed 7 bases, and the junction held 9 bases outside the gene matches. The CDR3 has 14 amino acids. The germline CDR1 and CDR2 sequences are SNHLY and FYNNEI. CDR3 in DNA: TGTGCCAGCAGACCTGACAGGGATGGGCAGCCCCAGCATTTT. Translated: CASRPDRDGQPQHF.

The chain carries TRBV2 and TRBJ2-3; 16 bases are shared with TRBD2. Germline trimming cut 6 bases from V and 6 bases from J; bases unmatched to any gene: 6. Per germline, CDR1 SNHLY and CDR2 FYNNEI. The CDR3 extends over 16 amino acids. The CDR3 sequence: CASRSGLAGGLDTQYF. CDR3 coding DNA: TGTGCCAGCAGATCGGGACTAGCGGGGGGGCTCGATACGCAGTATTTT.

This chain uses TRBV7-8 with TRBJ2-2; D is uncertain. The germline V and J ends were trimmed by 1 base and 3 bases, with 9 bases remaining between them. The germline gives CDR1 SGHVS, CDR2 FQNEAQ. The CDR3 spans 15 residues. This CDR3 reads CASSLVLQYTGELFF. CDR3 coding DNA: TGTGCCAGCAGCTTAGTACTACAATACACCGGGGAGCTGTTTTTT. Together with reference TRBV7-8 and TRBJ2-2, the CDR3 gives the full variable domain: GAGVSQSPRYKVAKRGQDVALRCDPISGHVSLFWYQQALGQGPEFLTYFQNEAQLDKSGLPSDRFFAERPEGSVSTLKIQRTQQEDSAVYLCASSLVLQYTGELFFGEGSRLTVL.

The V and J genes are TRBV27 and TRBJ2-6; 8 bases are a match to TRBD1. Germline CDR1 is MNHEY and CDR2 is SMNVEV (reference sequence). The V segment lost 3 bases and the J segment 2 bases; nucleotides outside the gene matches: 3. CDR3 length: 16 amino acids. CDR3 DNA sequence: TGTGCCAGCAGTTTGTCAGGGGGCGCTGGGGCCAACGTCCTGACTTTC. Protein product: CASSLSGGAGANVLTF.